A selection of T cell receptor beta chains follows, all from one sample in a study of breast tumors, draining lymph nodes, adjacent tissues. TCRdb re-called the multiplex PCR reads with MiXCR, one entry per CDR3 protein. The data show fewer than 200,000 distinct CDR3 sequences, approximately 33% seen once. The sample was axillary lymph node tissue. The source of these receptors is a female donor with breast cancer. Some clones in this sample may be carry-over from other donors' samples. The CDR3 runs from the conserved cysteine through the conserved F or W.

v_call	j_call	cdr3_aa
TRBV13	TRBJ2-7	CARSLMAGERVYEQYF
TRBV6-2/TRBV6-3	TRBJ2-3	CASSFGAGDTQYF
TRBV7-9	TRBJ1-1	CASSPRPGQGSNTEAFF
TRBV7-9	TRBJ2-1	CASSLRGQGTKERFF
TRBV19	TRBJ2-2	CASSRVGELFF
TRBV2	TRBJ2-2	CASSVGKFTGELFF
TRBV5-1	TRBJ2-2	CASSFEVGTTGELFF
TRBV4-2	TRBJ1-2	CASSQETGANYGYTF
TRBV3-1	TRBJ2-5	CASSQAPRGTQYF
TRBV9	TRBJ2-2	CASSLQPGQINTGELFF
TRBV3-1	TRBJ1-2	CASSQDRANGYTF
TRBV6-2/TRBV6-3	TRBJ1-2	CASSILNYGYTF
TRBV9	TRBJ1-2	CASSPEGTDLYGYTF
TRBV7-2	TRBJ2-2	CASSLGPKWRGLNTGELFF
TRBV2	TRBJ1-6	CASTVIDRAHQPLHF
TRBV13	TRBJ2-7	CASSLRAGGFYEQYF
TRBV5-4	TRBJ2-5	CASSPLPTQETQYF
TRBV19	TRBJ2-7	CASSRGAALSYEQYF
TRBV7-2	TRBJ1-2	CASSFSNSQVYGYPF
TRBV10-1	TRBJ2-3	CASSESLAGKDTQYF
TRBV7-8	TRBJ1-2	CAPSPGEGMSYTF
TRBV10-3	TRBJ1-5	CAIRGRLNQPQHF
TRBV12-3/TRBV12-4	TRBJ1-5	CASSQTQGFQPQHF
TRBV9	.	CASSAGTDPEAFF
TRBV5-6	TRBJ2-7	CASSLPPGGTSRQYF
TRBV11-2	TRBJ1-4	CASSLGGGGREKLFF
TRBV6-2/TRBV6-3	TRBJ1-4	CASSHSGTGGEKLFF
TRBV6-5	TRBJ1-6	CASSHSIGTGSPLHF
TRBV24-1	TRBJ1-4	CATSDRSEREKLFF